This T cell receptor beta chain was documented in a study of early T cells in non-severe SARS-CoV-2 infection. The wider study: Sequenced bulk RNA came from whole blood that was unsorted, and chains were unpaired.

Germline V gene sequence: CDR1 ENHRY, CDR2 SYGVKD. The CDR3 is 15 amino acids. Individual cDNA molecules received unique molecular identifiers. TCRdb redid the calling of the 5' RACE reads with MiXCR, one entry per CDR3 protein. The sample records tens of thousands of distinct CDR3 sequences, about 7.1% being singletons. This clonotype was detected many times. The antigen is not known. A read error may account for a junction end that differs from germline. Whole-study findings and limits: Comparison of clonotypes with VDJdb favored anti-spike CD8 responses while missing private and CD4 specificities.

Sequences were derived from whole blood, sampled at baseline. The rearrangement links TRBV10-3 to TRBJ1-6; D might be TRBD1 (6 bases). This sequence originates from an adult who was a healthcare worker with PCR-confirmed SARS-CoV-2 infection or an uninfected control (not recorded which). This CDR3 reads CAISELAGVNSTLHF. DNA of the CDR3: TGTGCCATCAGTGAGTTGGCAGGGGTAAATTCAACCCTCCACTTT.